This T cell receptor beta chain was documented in a study of beta chain features in type 1 diabetes. The investigators reverse transcribed all of the isolated RNA, so they sequenced expressed TCRB transcripts. The table came from immunoSEQ multiplex PCR; TCRdb's copy has only in-frame clones and leaves some out. The sample contains about 400,000 clones, around an eighth of which appear only once. Study observations and caveats: TCRB CDR3s from Type 1 diabetes patients were moderately but significantly shorter in all four CD4+ subsets. A possible short-template PCR bias applies equally to patients and controls. Cells with high TCR expression could be over-represented by cDNA sequencing. Whether HLA type affects TCRB rearrangement stayed undetermined in the present work.

Concerning this clone: The antigen remains undetermined.

This TCR was sampled from a woman under 30 with type 1 diabetes. The source material was naive CD4+ T cells from blood.

CDR3 sequence (DNA): TGTGCCAGCAGCCGACCGGGACTGAGGGCCGGGGAGCTGTTTTTT. It translates to CASSRPGLRAGELFF. The chain combines TRBV5-4 with TRBJ2-2; TRBD2 might be the D (6 bases). Trimming shortened V by 4 bases and J by 6 bases, and 16 bases separated the two germline ends. Germline V gene lookup returns CDR1 SGHNT and CDR2 YYREEE (reference sequence). The length of the CDR3 is 15 residues.